What follows are 21 T cell receptor beta chains derived from one specimen sequenced in a study of blood T cell repertoires in COVID-19. TCRdb keeps only in-frame clones here, not all; method: immunoSEQ multiplex PCR. The data contain over 200,000 clones, approximately 86% of them singletons. Sequenced material: peripheral blood. The receptors were sampled from a woman aged 30 to 39 who had recovered from COVID-19.

This clone was picked up one time. The chain links TRBV3-1 (or the pseudogene TRBV3-2) to TRBJ2-3; D remains unclear. The CDR3 loop spans 13 amino acids. CDR1 and CDR2 from the germline V gene are LGHDT and YNNKEL (reference sequence). V was trimmed by 1 base and J by 4 bases, leaving 6 bases between them. CDR3 coding DNA: TGTGCCAGCAGCCAAGGAGTGTCAGATACGCAGTATTTT. Translated, it gives CASSQGVSDTQYF.

The chain carries TRBV14 and TRBJ1-2; no reliable D call. CDR1 is SGHDN and CDR2 is FVKESK in the germline V gene. This CDR3 spans 12 amino acids. The V gene lost 8 bases and the J gene lost 2 bases, with 9 bases spanning the gap. CDR3 region: CASSPTNYGYTF. In nucleotides, the CDR3 is TGTGCCAGCTCTCCCACAAACTATGGCTACACCTTC.

The V call is TRBV27, the J call TRBJ2-1; TRBD2 agrees at 9 bases. With 6 bases clipped from V and 2 bases from J, the junction kept 5 bases outside the gene matches. CDR3 length equals 15 residues. The germline V gene has CDR1 MNHEY and CDR2 SMNVEV (reference sequence). In DNA, the CDR3 is TGTGCCAGCAGCCTGGGACTAGCTCCCTACAATGAGCAGTTCTTC. Amino acid sequence: CASSLGLAPYNEQFF.

V usage is TRBV9 and J usage is TRBJ1-2, with D unresolved. CDR1 SGDLS and CDR2 YYNGEE come from the germline V gene. Between the trimmed V and J ends, which lost 2 bases and 7 bases, there was a span of 12 bases. There are 13 residues in the CDR3. CDR3 in amino acids: CASSVSGSFGYTF. For the CDR3, the DNA is TGTGCCAGCAGCGTCTCCGGGAGCTTTGGCTACACCTTC. Based on the CDR3 plus reference TRBV9 and TRBJ1-2, the full variable domain is DSGVTQTPKHLITATGQRVTLRCSPRSGDLSVYWYQQSLDQGLQFLIQYYNGEERAKGNILERFSAQQFPDLHSELNLSSLELGDSALYFCASSVSGSFGYTFGSGTRLTVV.

CDR3 protein: CASSSRGRGMGNSPLHF. The CDR3 nucleotides are TGTGCCAGCAGCAGCCGAGGAAGGGGGATGGGCAATTCACCCCTCCACTTT. This sequence joins TRBV7-8 and TRBJ1-6, with D maybe TRBD1 (6 bases). This CDR3 contains 17 residues. Germline V CDR1 and CDR2: SGHVS, FQNEAQ. Trimming stripped 5 bases from V and 7 bases from J, with 21 bases between.

The chain links TRBV9 to TRBJ2-1; TRBD1 aligns across 8 bases. The CDR3 is made up of 15 amino acids. The V and J ends lost 3 bases and 3 bases, in that order; junction bases with no gene match: 5. From germline, CDR1 is SGDLS and CDR2 YYNGEE. The CDR3 region is CASSETGAVYNEQFF. CDR3 coding DNA: TGTGCCAGCAGCGAGACAGGGGCGGTCTACAATGAGCAGTTCTTC. Full variable domain (missing parts from reference TRBV9 and TRBJ2-1): DSGVTQTPKHLITATGQRVTLRCSPRSGDLSVYWYQQSLDQGLQFLIQYYNGEERAKGNILERFSAQQFPDLHSELNLSSLELGDSALYFCASSETGAVYNEQFFGPGTRLTVL.

The chain employs TRBV18 and TRBJ2-2, with 9 bases fitting TRBD2. Trimming cost V 7 bases and J 4 bases; bases outside gene matches: 7. Germline V gene data show CDR1 as KGHSH and CDR2 as LQKENI. This CDR3 is built from 15 residues. The CDR3 spells CASFSGGASTGELFF. The DNA of the CDR3 is TGTGCCAGCTTTAGCGGGGGAGCCTCCACCGGGGAGCTGTTTTTT. Full variable domain (remainder filled in from reference TRBV18 and TRBJ2-2): NAGVMQNPRHLVRRRGQEARLRCSPMKGHSHVYWYRQLPEEGLKFMVYLQKENIIDESGMPKERFSAEFPKEGPSILRIQQVVRGDSAAYFCASFSGGASTGELFFGEGSRLTVL.

This rearrangement joins TRBV7-9 to TRBJ2-7; 8 bases align to TRBD2. The length of the CDR3 is 15 residues. J lost 5 bases, V lost 5 bases, and 11 bases had no gene match. The germline CDR1 and CDR2 sequences are SEHNR and FQNEAQ (reference sequence). In DNA, the CDR3 is TGTGCCAGCAGCCCACAAGAGCGGGGGAATAACGAGCAGTACTTC. This gives the protein CASSPQERGNNEQYF.

V gene TRBV2 combines with J gene TRBJ2-7, with 12 nucleotides matching TRBD2. With V trimmed by 4 bases and J by 0 bases, 7 bases remained unmatched. This CDR3 contains 17 residues. From germline, CDR1 is SNHLY and CDR2 FYNNEI. Here the CDR3 reads CASSGASGGVSSYEQYF. CDR3 in DNA: TGTGCCAGCAGTGGTGCTAGCGGGGGGGTAAGCTCCTACGAGCAGTACTTC.

The chain recombines TRBV30 with TRBJ2-5, with 7 bases that match TRBD1. Germline CDR1 is GTSNPN and CDR2 is SVGIG (reference sequence). Germline trimming cut 1 base from V and 2 bases from J; bases unmatched to any gene: 4. There are 14 residues in the CDR3. CDR3 coding DNA: TGTGCCTGGAGTGCGGGACAGCCTCAAGAGACCCAGTACTTC. Its translation: CAWSAGQPQETQYF.

The chain links TRBV7-2 to TRBJ2-2, with TRBD2 matching over 8 bases. There are 16 residues in the CDR3. From germline, CDR1 is SGHTA and CDR2 FQGNSA. The ends lost 5 bases at V and 5 bases at J; junction bases unmatched: 10. CDR3 coding DNA: TGTGCCAGCAGCCCGATCGGGACTAGAGGTACCGGGGAGCTGTTTTTT. Translating it yields CASSPIGTRGTGELFF.

The V and J genes are TRBV5-1 and TRBJ2-3, with TRBD1 identical over 9 bases. V gave up 0 bases and J gave up 3 bases; unmatched junction bases: 2. In germline, CDR1 is SGHRS, CDR2 YFSETQ. This CDR3 comprises 15 residues. The CDR3 sequence is CASSLDRGLTDTQYF. For the CDR3, the DNA is TGCGCCAGCAGCTTGGACAGGGGGCTGACAGATACGCAGTATTTT.

The chain links TRBV5-4 to TRBJ2-1, with TRBD2 identical over 12 bases. The CDR3 has 17 residues. The ends lost 3 bases at V and 3 bases at J; junction bases unmatched: 7. CDR1 is SGHNT, CDR2 YYREEE, per germline (reference sequence). CDR3 in amino acids: CASSWRPTSGGYNEQFF. CDR3 DNA: TGTGCCAGCAGCTGGAGGCCGACTAGCGGGGGCTACAATGAGCAGTTCTTC.

The chain has TRBV6-5 and TRBJ1-2; 8 positions agree with TRBD1. The CDR3 spans 12 residues. In germline, CDR1 is MNHEY, CDR2 SVGAGI. Trimming removed 6 bases from V and 6 bases from J; junction bases left unmatched: 3. CDR3 amino acids: CASSQGQDGYTF. As DNA, the CDR3 is TGTGCCAGCAGCCAGGGACAGGATGGCTACACCTTC.

V and J are TRBV7-9 and TRBJ1-1; D call uncertain. The CDR3 is 16 amino acids. The V and J ends lost 1 base and 1 base respectively, with 13 bases between them. Germline CDR1 SEHNR, CDR2 FQNEAQ (reference sequence). DNA for the CDR3: TGTGCCAGCAGCTTAGTGGTTGGTACAGCGAACACTGAAGCTTTCTTT. Translation: CASSLVVGTANTEAFF. The entire variable domain, with the rest obtained from reference TRBV7-9 and TRBJ1-1, is as follows: DTGVSQNPRHKITKRGQNVTFRCDPISEHNRLYWYRQTLGQGPEFLTYFQNEAQLEKSRLLSDRFSAERPKGSFSTLEIQRTEQGDSAMYLCASSLVVGTANTEAFFGQGTRLTVV.

This chain connects TRBV5-1 to TRBJ2-3; 7 bases agree with TRBD2. CDR1 and CDR2 from the germline V gene are SGHRS and YFSETQ. With 0 bases clipped from V and 1 base from J, the junction kept 2 bases outside the gene matches. CDR3 length: 15 amino acids. Here the CDR3 reads CASSLESGGTDTQYF. CDR3 coding DNA: TGCGCCAGCAGCTTGGAAAGCGGGGGCACAGATACGCAGTATTTT.

This clone was recorded once. The chain combines TRBV5-5 with TRBJ2-1, with 8 nucleotides matching TRBD2. Germline-derived CDR1 and CDR2 are SGHKS and YYEKEE (reference sequence). The CDR3 contains 16 residues. The ends lost 4 bases at V and 3 bases at J; junction bases unmatched: 9. The CDR3 here is CASSHAVAGYYNEQFF. CDR3 bases: TGTGCCAGCAGCCATGCAGTAGCGGGGTACTACAATGAGCAGTTCTTC.

The J gene is TRBJ2-5, the V gene TRBV4-1, with TRBD2 matching over 9 bases. Germline CDR1 reads MGHRA; CDR2 reads YSYEKL. Losses at the gene ends were 2 bases for V and 2 bases for J; bases not matched to a gene: 3. This CDR3 is 15 amino acids long. The CDR3 sequence: CASSQMTSGQETQYF. CDR3 nucleotides: TGCGCCAGCAGCCAAATGACTAGCGGACAAGAGACCCAGTACTTC.

The V call is TRBV15, the J call TRBJ1-1, with D unclear. This CDR3 contains 16 residues. The V gene lost 0 bases and the J gene lost 5 bases, with 16 bases spanning the gap. Germline V gene sequence: CDR1 LNHNV, CDR2 YYDKDF (reference sequence). The CDR3 here is CATSRDSLTFETEAFF. The DNA for the CDR3 is TGTGCCACCAGCAGAGATAGCCTCACCTTCGAGACTGAAGCTTTCTTT.

This rearrangement joins TRBV10-3 to TRBJ2-3; D is perhaps TRBD2 (6 bases). The CDR3 contains 17 residues. CDR1 is ENHRY and CDR2 is SYGVKD in the germline V gene. Trimming left V 0 bases short and J 4 bases short, with 17 bases between. The CDR3 is CAISESIVGGIADTQYF. In DNA, the CDR3 is TGTGCCATCAGTGAGTCGATTGTAGGCGGGATCGCAGATACGCAGTATTTT.

This chain joins TRBV5-1 and TRBJ1-6, with a tentative D call TRBD1 (6 bases). The length of the CDR3 is 15 residues. In germline, CDR1 is SGHRS, CDR2 YFSETQ. Trimming removed 4 bases at V and 10 bases at J, with 18 bases between. Written as DNA, the CDR3 is TGCGCCAGCAGCGGCGACAGGAGCGAAGCCTCACCCCTCCACTTT. Translated, it gives CASSGDRSEASPLHF. The full variable domain, in which reference TRBV5-1 and TRBJ1-6 provide the parts outside the CDR3, is KAGVTQTPRYLIKTRGQQVTLSCSPISGHRSVSWYQQTPGQGLQFLFEYFSETQRNKGNFPGRFSGRQFSNSRSEMNVSTLELGDSALYLCASSGDRSEASPLHFGNGTRLTVT.